This TCR beta chain was profiled in a study of T cell responses to AZD1222 COVID-19 vaccine. Overall study: Analyses pooled second doses at about 4 or about 12 weeks. Whole-study results and caveats: Increased Spike-specific TCR breadth and depth were observed after two AZD1222 doses.

Repertoires were generated with immunoSEQ multiplex PCR, while TCRdb's copy carries only in-frame clones and drops some. This sample has over 95,000 clones, with about 90% found just once. Regarding this clone: Antigen: not known.

Trimming left V 6 bases short and J 7 bases short, with 18 bases between. Per germline, CDR1 MNHEY and CDR2 SMNVEV (reference sequence). The CDR3 is 15 residues long. This TCR derives from an adult in good health. The chain employs TRBV27 and TRBJ1-4; D possibly corresponds to TRBD1 (5 bases). Sequenced material: peripheral blood, taken on day 0 of AZD1222 vaccination. The CDR3 coding sequence is TGTGCCAGCAGGGGAGTGGGGGGTGCGCGTGAAAAACTGTTTTTT. Translation: CASRGVGGAREKLFF. The whole variable domain, remainder taken from reference TRBV27 and TRBJ1-4, is EAQVTQNPRYLITVTGKKLTVTCSQNMNHEYMSWYRQDPGLGLRQIYYSMNVEVTDKGDVPEGYKVSRKEKRNFPLILESPSPNQTSLYFCASRGVGGAREKLFFGSGTQLSVL.